Included here is one T cell receptor (beta chain) sequence, with context. Antigen: not known. Template material for each sample was 550 to 700 ng of bulk tumor genomic DNA. Several far-apart biopsies were taken per primary tumor during surgery. The patients were newly diagnosed with non-small cell lung cancer, had not been treated, and had curative surgery. This entry comes from a study of immune heterogeneity within non-small cell lung tumors. The wider study: The tumor set comprised several squamous cell carcinomas and approximately ten non-squamous carcinomas (plus 1 not otherwise specified).

Study results and limitations: Local clonality of T cells correlated moderately yet significantly with local tumor mutational burden (R about 0.3).

CDR3 of TCR beta was amplified by multiplex PCR that used 32 V and 13 J primers. TCRdb re-analysed the multiplex PCR reads in MiXCR, keeping a single row per CDR3 protein. The sample lists more than 9,000 distinct CDR3 sequences, 25% to 30% occurring once. Sequenced sample: lung tumor tissue. The sequence was collected from a woman aged 60-75 years with non-small cell lung cancer.

The CDR3 region has the DNA TGCGCCAGCAGCTTTGGGGTTCAAGAGACCCAGTACTTC. It specifies CASSFGVQETQYF. The gene calls are TRBV5-1 and TRBJ2-5; no reliable D call. The CDR3 runs to 13 residues. Germline assignment: CDR1 SGHRS and CDR2 YFSETQ. V gave up 2 bases and J gave up 2 bases, with 7 bases separating them. Filled out from reference TRBV5-1 and TRBJ2-5, the complete variable domain reads KAGVTQTPRYLIKTRGQQVTLSCSPISGHRSVSWYQQTPGQGLQFLFEYFSETQRNKGNFPGRFSGRQFSNSRSEMNVSTLELGDSALYLCASSFGVQETQYFGPGTRLLVL.